A selection of T cell receptor beta chains follows, all from one sample in a study of somatic mutations in cytotoxic T cells in rheumatoid arthritis. Some clones are missing from TCRdb's copy, which holds only in-frame ones; the method was immunoSEQ multiplex PCR. The sample records under 11,000 clones, roughly 80% being singletons. The specimen sequenced was CD8+ T cells sorted from blood. All receptors derive from a man aged 50 or older in good health. Both conserved end residues are part of each CDR3. The order of the fields is J gene, V gene, D gene, clone size, CDR3 DNA, CDR3 protein. The D gene is left open where the match is weak. Where a row states a size, it is once, few, many or the class of an expanded clone; other rows omit it.

J: TRBJ1-2
V: TRBV7-9
D: -
size: -
DNA: TGTGCCAGCGGTGGGCAGAACTATGGCTACACCTTC
CDR3: CASGGQNYGYTF

J: TRBJ1-2
V: TRBV5-4
D: TRBD1
size: -
DNA: TGTGCCAGCAGCGACAAAGGACAGGGGGCAAGAGCTAACTATGGCTACACCTTC
CDR3: CASSDKGQGARANYGYTF

J: TRBJ1-2
V: TRBV9
D: TRBD1
size: -
DNA: TGTGCCAGCAGCGCGGGGACAGGACCTAACTATGGCTACACCTTC
CDR3: CASSAGTGPNYGYTF

J: TRBJ1-2
V: TRBV29-1
D: -
size: -
DNA: TGCAGCGTTGAAATCGGACAGAGAAGTTGGCGCACCTTC
CDR3: CSVEIGQRSWRTF

J: TRBJ2-7
V: TRBV7-2
D: TRBD2
size: -
DNA: TGTGCCAGCAGCTTAGCAGCTAGCGGGAGTTTATACGAGCAGTACTTC
CDR3: CASSLAASGSLYEQYF

J: TRBJ1-2
V: TRBV28
D: -
size: -
DNA: TGTGCCAGCAGTGAGGTCGGTGGCTATGGCTACACCTTC
CDR3: CASSEVGGYGYTF

J: TRBJ2-7
V: TRBV10-3
D: -
size: -
DNA: TGTGCCATCAGTGAGCCAGGGGTATCGTACGAGCAGTACTTC
CDR3: CAISEPGVSYEQYF

J: TRBJ2-2
V: TRBV14
D: -
size: -
DNA: TGTGCCAGCAGCCATCCCAGATTCTACACCGGGGAGCTGTTTTTT
CDR3: CASSHPRFYTGELFF

J: TRBJ2-7
V: TRBV4-2
D: -
size: few
DNA: TGTGCCAGCAGCCAAGGTACAGGGACCTACGAGCAGTACTTC
CDR3: CASSQGTGTYEQYF

J: TRBJ2-2
V: TRBV15
D: -
size: -
DNA: TGTGCCACCAACTCAGGGGCAGGGGAAAACACCGGGGAGCTGTTTTTT
CDR3: CATNSGAGENTGELFF

J: TRBJ2-1
V: TRBV27
D: TRBD2
size: -
DNA: TGTGCCAGCAGTTCCGGGACTAGCGGGTCCTACAATGAGCAGTTCTTC
CDR3: CASSSGTSGSYNEQFF

J: TRBJ2-1
V: TRBV5-4
D: -
size: -
DNA: TGTGCCAGCAGCCCTCCCGGGTACAATGAGCAGTTCTTC
CDR3: CASSPPGYNEQFF

J: TRBJ1-5
V: TRBV5-6
D: -
size: -
DNA: TGTGCCAGCAGTCCCTCTGGGGCCGGCGATCAGCCCCAGCATTTT
CDR3: CASSPSGAGDQPQHF

J: TRBJ2-1
V: TRBV30
D: TRBD2
size: few
DNA: TGTGCCTGGAGTCCTAGCGGGAGGGAAACCAATGAGCAGTTCTTC
CDR3: CAWSPSGRETNEQFF

J: TRBJ2-3
V: TRBV7-7
D: -
size: -
DNA: TGTGCCAGCAGCCCTATGGACTTGACAGATACGCAGTATTTT
CDR3: CASSPMDLTDTQYF

J: TRBJ2-3
V: TRBV7-9
D: TRBD2
size: -
DNA: TGTGCCAGCAGCTCCGGGACTAGCGGGGGGGTCACAGATACGCAGTATTTT
CDR3: CASSSGTSGGVTDTQYF

J: TRBJ2-7
V: TRBV7-8
D: TRBD1
size: -
DNA: TGTGCCAGCAGCTTGACAGGGCAGACCTACGAGCAGTACTTC
CDR3: CASSLTGQTYEQYF